The subject of this entry is one TCR beta chain. In this sample, this clonotype turned up many times. Its antigen is still unknown. Base qualities are not provided; no much larger clone lies one nucleotide away. The CDR3, cysteine through phenylalanine, is 15 amino acids long. Of the read, only the CDR3 DNA is kept; its 45 bases are in frame from base 1. CDR1 and CDR2, per the germline V gene, are MGHRA and YSYEKL. V is reduced by 1 base and J by 2 bases, leaving a spacing of 12 bases between them. Library preparation employed 5' RACE. This sample was sequenced with a NextSeq 500. To correct for sequencing error and PCR bias, the TCR library protocol tagged individual cDNA molecules with unique molecular identifiers. Both TCR alpha and beta chains were sequenced, and tight co-correlation was observed between alpha and beta sequence abundances in each sample. The original pipeline was this. Decombinator V4 was used to perform V gene, J gene and CDR3 annotation of TCR sequences. TCRs were defined as expanded if a significant change between any two time points was detected under a Poisson model with p below 0.0001. TCR abundances were normalised to the total number of TCRs sequenced per sample and were expressed as counts per million. TRAV1-2 paired with TRAJ12, TRAJ20 or TRAJ33 defined MAIT TCRs, while TRAV10 paired with TRAJ18 defined iNKT TCRs. A search of VDJdb, accessed on 1 November 2021, was run for TCRs annotated to CMV, EBV and SARS-CoV-2, with TCRs annotated for multiple antigens excluded. The public reads were reprocessed in TCRdb via fastp at Q25 and MiXCR, keeping in-frame beta chains. Rows merge per CDR3 protein into single entries with the most common DNA and genes. Clone size and V and J calls follow TCRdb, not the original study. Recorded for this sample are about 66,000 distinct CDR3 sequences; 13% of them occurred a single time. The top ten hold roughly 8.3% of the sample.

Set within a cohort of healthcare workers in London, UK, this nested case-control study involved weekly PCR testing of nasopharyngeal swabs along with blood sampling. Between 23 and 31 March 2020, the week of the UK lockdown, healthcare workers were enrolled and then followed up weekly for as long as 16 weeks. The data originate from a study of early T cells in non-severe SARS-CoV-2 infection (dated by TCRdb to the early 2020s). For context, the study as a whole: Bulk RNA from unsorted whole blood was used for TCR sequencing, so alpha and beta chains could not be paired. Overall results and qualifications from the work: VDJdb matching was skewed toward anti-spike CD8 responses and likely underestimated virus-specific expansions by missing private and CD4 specificities.

The sequence is built from TRBV4-1 and TRBJ2-7; a tentative D match to TRBD2 spans 5 bases. The sequenced sample was whole blood. The source of this sequence is an adult who was a healthcare worker with PCR-confirmed SARS-CoV-2 infection or an uninfected control (not recorded which). For the CDR3, the sequence is CASSQAPGRTYEQYF. The DNA is as follows: TGCGCCAGCAGCCAAGCCCCGGGGAGAACCTACGAGCAGTACTTC.